This TCR beta chain was identified during a study of T cell responses to AZD1222 COVID-19 vaccine. In the study overall: Pooled together were second doses at about 4 or about 12 weeks. Study-wide results and limits: Recipients of AZD1222 seropositive at baseline numbered only 6 or 7. Females outnumbered males among donors, who were mostly white British; clonal diversity was possibly underestimated.

The repertoire was sequenced with immunoSEQ multiplex PCR; TCRdb's copy has only in-frame clones and lacks some. In the table there are approximately 140,000 clones, roughly nine tenths of which are singletons. This clone was seen just once. Antigen: not known. Other nucleotide sequences from this sample produce the same CDR3. The CDR3 contains 14 residues. Germline V gene lookup returns CDR1 LGHNA and CDR2 YSLEER. The V end was cut by 2 bases, the J end by 2 bases, with 7 bases between. This specimen was peripheral blood, taken on day 0 of AZD1222 vaccination. This TCR was sampled from an adult in good health. V gene TRBV4-3 combines with J gene TRBJ1-5, with a weak D call TRBD1 (6 bases). CDR3 in DNA: TGCGCCAGCAGCCAAAGACAGGGCAATCAGCCCCAGCATTTT. Protein product: CASSQRQGNQPQHF.